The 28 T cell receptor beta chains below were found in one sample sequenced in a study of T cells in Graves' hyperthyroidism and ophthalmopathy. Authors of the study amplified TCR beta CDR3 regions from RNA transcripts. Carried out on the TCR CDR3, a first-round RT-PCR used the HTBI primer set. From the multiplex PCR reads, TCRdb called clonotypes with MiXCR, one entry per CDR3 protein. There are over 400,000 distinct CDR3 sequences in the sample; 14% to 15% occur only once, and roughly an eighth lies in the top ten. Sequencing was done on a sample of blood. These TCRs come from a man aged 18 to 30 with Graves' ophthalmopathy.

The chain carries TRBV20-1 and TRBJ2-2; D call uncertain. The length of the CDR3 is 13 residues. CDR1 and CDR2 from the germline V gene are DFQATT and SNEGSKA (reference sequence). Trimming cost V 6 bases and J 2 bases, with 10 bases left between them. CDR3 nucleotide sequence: TGCAGTGCAAACGAGATAAACACCGGGGAGCTGTTTTTT. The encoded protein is CSANEINTGELFF.

CDR3 in DNA: TGTGCCAGCAGCGTTGGGCGTTTCTATTACGAGCAGTACTTC. Translating gives CASSVGRFYYEQYF. The gene calls are TRBV7-2 and TRBJ2-7; D is unresolved. Trimming shortened V by 5 bases and J by 4 bases, and 15 bases separated the two germline ends. This CDR3 is 14 amino acids long. Germline CDR1 is SGHTA and CDR2 is FQGNSA.

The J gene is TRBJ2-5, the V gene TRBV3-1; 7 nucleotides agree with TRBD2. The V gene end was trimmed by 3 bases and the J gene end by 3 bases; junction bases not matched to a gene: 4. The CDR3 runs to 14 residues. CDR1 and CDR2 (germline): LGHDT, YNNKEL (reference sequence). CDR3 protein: CASSQSAGEETQYF. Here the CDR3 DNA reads TGTGCCAGCAGCCAGTCTGCGGGAGAAGAGACCCAGTACTTC.

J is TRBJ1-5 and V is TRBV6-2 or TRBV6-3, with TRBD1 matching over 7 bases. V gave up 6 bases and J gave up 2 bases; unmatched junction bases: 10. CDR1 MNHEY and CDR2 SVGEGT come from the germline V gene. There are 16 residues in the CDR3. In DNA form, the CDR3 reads TGTGCCAGCAGGAGGACGACAGGGTTAGGCAATCAGCCCCAGCATTTT. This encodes CASRRTTGLGNQPQHF.

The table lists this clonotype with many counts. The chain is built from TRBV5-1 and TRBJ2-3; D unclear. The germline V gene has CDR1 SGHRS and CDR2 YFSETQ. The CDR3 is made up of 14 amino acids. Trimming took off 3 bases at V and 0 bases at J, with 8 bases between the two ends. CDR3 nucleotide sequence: TGCGCCAGCAGCTATACTGCTAGCACAGATACGCAGTATTTT. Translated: CASSYTASTDTQYF.

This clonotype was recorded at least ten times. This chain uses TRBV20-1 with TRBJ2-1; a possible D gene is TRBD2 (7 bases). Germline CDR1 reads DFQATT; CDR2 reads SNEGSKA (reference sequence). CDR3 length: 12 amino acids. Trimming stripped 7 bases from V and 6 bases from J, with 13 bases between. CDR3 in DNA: TGCAGTGAGGGGGGGGGACCCAATGAGCAGTTCTTC. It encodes CSEGGGPNEQFF.

The CDR3 is CSTIPRETQYF. The CDR3 DNA is TGCAGCACGATCCCCCGGGAGACCCAGTACTTC. The chain has TRBV29-1 and TRBJ2-5; the D is unclear. The germline gives CDR1 SQVTM, CDR2 ANQGSEA. Trimming shortened V by 8 bases and J by 5 bases, and 12 bases separated the two germline ends. This CDR3 has 11 amino acids.

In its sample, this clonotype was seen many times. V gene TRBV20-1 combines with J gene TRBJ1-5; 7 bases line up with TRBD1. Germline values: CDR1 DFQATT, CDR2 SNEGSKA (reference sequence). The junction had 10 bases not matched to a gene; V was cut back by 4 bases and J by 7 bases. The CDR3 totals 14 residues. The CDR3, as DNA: TGCAGTGCTACAAACAGGGGAGGAGGACAGCCCCAGCATTTT. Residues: CSATNRGGGQPQHF.

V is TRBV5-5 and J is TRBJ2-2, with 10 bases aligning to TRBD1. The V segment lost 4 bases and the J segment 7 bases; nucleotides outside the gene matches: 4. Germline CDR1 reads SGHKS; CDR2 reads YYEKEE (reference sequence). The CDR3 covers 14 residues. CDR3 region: CASSTGQGYGELFF. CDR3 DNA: TGTGCCAGCAGCACGGGACAGGGGTACGGGGAGCTGTTTTTT.

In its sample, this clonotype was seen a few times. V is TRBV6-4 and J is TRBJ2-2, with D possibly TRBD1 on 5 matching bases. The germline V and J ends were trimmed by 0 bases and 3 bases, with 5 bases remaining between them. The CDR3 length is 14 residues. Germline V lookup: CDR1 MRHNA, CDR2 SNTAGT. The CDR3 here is CASSDSRDTGELFF. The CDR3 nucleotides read TGTGCCAGCAGTGACTCCAGGGACACCGGGGAGCTGTTTTTT.

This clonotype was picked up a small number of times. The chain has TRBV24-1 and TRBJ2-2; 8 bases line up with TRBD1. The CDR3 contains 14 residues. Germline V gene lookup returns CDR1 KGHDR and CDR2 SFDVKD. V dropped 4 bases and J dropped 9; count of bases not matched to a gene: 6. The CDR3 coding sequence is TGTGCCACCAGTGACGAAGGACAGGGACGGGAGCTGTTTTTT. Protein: CATSDEGQGRELFF.

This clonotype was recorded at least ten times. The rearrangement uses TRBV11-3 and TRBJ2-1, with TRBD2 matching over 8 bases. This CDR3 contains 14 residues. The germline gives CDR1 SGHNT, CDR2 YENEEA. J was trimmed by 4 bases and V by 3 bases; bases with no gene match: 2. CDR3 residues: CASSFSGDYNEQFF. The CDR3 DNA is TGTGCCAGCAGCTTTAGCGGGGATTACAATGAGCAGTTCTTC.

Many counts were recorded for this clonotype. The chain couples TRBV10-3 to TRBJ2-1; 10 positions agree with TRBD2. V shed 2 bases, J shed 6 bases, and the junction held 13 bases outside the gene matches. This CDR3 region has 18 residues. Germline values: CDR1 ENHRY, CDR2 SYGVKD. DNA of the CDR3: TGTGCCATCAGTGAGAGGGCTAGCGGGGGCCTGAGCCCCAATGAGCAGTTCTTC. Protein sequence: CAISERASGGLSPNEQFF.

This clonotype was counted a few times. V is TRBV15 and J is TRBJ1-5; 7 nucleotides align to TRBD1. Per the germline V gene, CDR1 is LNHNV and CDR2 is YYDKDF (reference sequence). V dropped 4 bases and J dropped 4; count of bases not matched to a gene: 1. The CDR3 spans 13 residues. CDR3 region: CATSMDRNQPQHF. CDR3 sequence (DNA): TGTGCCACCAGCATGGACAGGAATCAGCCCCAGCATTTT.

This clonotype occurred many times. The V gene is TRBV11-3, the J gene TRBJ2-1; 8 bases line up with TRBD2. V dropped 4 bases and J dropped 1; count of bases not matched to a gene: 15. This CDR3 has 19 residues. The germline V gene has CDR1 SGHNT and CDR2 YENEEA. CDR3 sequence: CASSSPKREIPGSYNEQFF. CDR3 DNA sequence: TGTGCCAGCAGCTCCCCAAAGCGGGAGATCCCCGGGTCCTACAATGAGCAGTTCTTC.

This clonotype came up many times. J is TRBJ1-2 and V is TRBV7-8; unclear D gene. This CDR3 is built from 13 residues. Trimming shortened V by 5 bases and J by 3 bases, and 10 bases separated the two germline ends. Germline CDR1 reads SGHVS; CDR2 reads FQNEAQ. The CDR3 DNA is TGTGCCAGCAGCAATAGGCAGTACTATGGCTACACCTTC. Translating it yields CASSNRQYYGYTF.

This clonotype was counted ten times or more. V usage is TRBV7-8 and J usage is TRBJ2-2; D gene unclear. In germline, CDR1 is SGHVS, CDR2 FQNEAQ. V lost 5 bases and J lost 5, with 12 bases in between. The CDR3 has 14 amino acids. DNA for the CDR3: TGTGCCAGCAGCCCAATCGTAGCTACCGGGGAGCTGTTTTTT. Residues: CASSPIVATGELFF.

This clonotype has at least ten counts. The CDR3 region is CASSQDMDASSYNEQFF. CDR3 nucleotides: TGTGCCAGCAGCCAAGATATGGACGCTAGCTCCTACAATGAGCAGTTCTTC. The rearrangement joins TRBV3-1 to TRBJ2-1, with D hard to call. CDR1 is LGHDT and CDR2 is YNNKEL in the germline V gene (reference sequence). Trimming left V 0 bases short and J 0 bases short, with 12 bases between. The CDR3 is made up of 17 amino acids.

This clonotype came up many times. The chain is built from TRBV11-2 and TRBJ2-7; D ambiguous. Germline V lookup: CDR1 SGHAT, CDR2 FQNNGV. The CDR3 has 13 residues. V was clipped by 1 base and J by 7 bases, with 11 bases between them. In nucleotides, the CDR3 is TGTGCCAGCAGCTTAGGACTGCTTCAGGAGCAGTACTTC. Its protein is CASSLGLLQEQYF.

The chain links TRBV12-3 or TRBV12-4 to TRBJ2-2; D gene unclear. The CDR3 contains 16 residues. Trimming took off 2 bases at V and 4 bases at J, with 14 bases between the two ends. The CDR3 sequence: CASSLPMQLLTGELFF. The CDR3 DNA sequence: TGTGCCAGCAGTTTACCGATGCAGCTACTCACCGGGGAGCTGTTTTTT.

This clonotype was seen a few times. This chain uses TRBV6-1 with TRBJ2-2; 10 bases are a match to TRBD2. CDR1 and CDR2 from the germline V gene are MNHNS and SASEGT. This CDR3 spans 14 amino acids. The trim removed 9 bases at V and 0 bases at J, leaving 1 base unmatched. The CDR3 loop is CASGLAANTGELFF. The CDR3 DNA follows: TGTGCCAGTGGACTAGCGGCGAACACCGGGGAGCTGTTTTTT.

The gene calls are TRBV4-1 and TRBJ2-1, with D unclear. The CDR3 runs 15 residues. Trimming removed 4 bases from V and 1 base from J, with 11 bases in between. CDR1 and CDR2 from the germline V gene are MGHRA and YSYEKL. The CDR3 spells CASSPIGVSYNEQFF. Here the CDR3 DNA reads TGCGCCAGCAGCCCAATAGGAGTTTCCTACAATGAGCAGTTCTTC.

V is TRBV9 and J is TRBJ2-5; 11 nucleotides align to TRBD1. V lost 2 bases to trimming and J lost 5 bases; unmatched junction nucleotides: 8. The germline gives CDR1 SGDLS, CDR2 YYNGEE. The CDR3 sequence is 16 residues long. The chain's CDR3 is CASSVGQGAAQETQYF. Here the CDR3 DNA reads TGTGCCAGCAGCGTCGGACAGGGGGCCGCCCAGGAGACCCAGTACTTC.

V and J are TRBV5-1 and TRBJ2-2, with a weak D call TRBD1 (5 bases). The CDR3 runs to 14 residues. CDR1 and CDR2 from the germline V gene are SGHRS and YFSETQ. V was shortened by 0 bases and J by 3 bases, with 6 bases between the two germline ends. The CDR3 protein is CASSLDRYTGELFF. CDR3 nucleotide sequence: TGCGCCAGCAGCTTGGACAGGTACACCGGGGAGCTGTTTTTT.

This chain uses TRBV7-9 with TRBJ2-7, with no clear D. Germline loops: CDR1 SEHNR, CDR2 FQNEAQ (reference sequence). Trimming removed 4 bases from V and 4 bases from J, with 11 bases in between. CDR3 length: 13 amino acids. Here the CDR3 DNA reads TGTGCCAGCAGCTGCGTTGCTTGGTACGAGCAGTACTTC. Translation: CASSCVAWYEQYF.

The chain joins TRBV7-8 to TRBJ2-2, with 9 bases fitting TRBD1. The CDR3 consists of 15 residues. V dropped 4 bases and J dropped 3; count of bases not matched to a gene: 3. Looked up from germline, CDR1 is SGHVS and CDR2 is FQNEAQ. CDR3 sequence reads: CASSSRTGDTGELFF. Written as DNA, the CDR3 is TGTGCCAGCAGCTCTCGGACAGGGGACACCGGGGAGCTGTTTTTT.

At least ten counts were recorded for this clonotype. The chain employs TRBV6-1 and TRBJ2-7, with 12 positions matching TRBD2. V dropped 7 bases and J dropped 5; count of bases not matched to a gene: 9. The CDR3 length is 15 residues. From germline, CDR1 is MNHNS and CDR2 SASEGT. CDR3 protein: CASKLRTSGEHEQYF. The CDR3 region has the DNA TGTGCCAGCAAGCTTAGGACTAGCGGGGAACACGAGCAGTACTTC.

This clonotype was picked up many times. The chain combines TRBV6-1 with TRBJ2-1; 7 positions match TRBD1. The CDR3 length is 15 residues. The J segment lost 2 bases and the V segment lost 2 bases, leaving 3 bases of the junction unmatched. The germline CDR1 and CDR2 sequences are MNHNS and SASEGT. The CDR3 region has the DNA TGTGCCAGCAGTGAATATGGACAGGCCTACAATGAGCAGTTCTTC. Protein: CASSEYGQAYNEQFF.